These 26 T cell receptor beta chains were sequenced from one sample in a study of prognosis after radiotherapy for stage I lung cancer. Genomic DNA provided the template from which TCR beta CDR3 was amplified by two-round multiplex PCR. Individual primers that were specific to each TRBV and TRBJ gene served in first-round PCR. TCRdb recomputed calls from the multiplex PCR reads with MiXCR, one row per CDR3 protein. The sample lists approximately 16,000 distinct CDR3 sequences, approximately 28% occurring once. The sample consisted of PBMCs, taken before or after stereotactic body radiation therapy (not recorded which). Receptor source: a donor of 50 years or more with non-small cell lung cancer.

The chain joins TRBV4-1 to TRBJ2-1, with 10 bases aligning to TRBD2. J was trimmed by 3 bases and V by 4 bases; bases with no gene match: 3. The CDR3 extends over 15 amino acids. The germline V gene has CDR1 MGHRA and CDR2 YSYEKL. As DNA, the CDR3 is TGCGCCAGCAGCCTGGGACTAGCGAGCTACAATGAGCAGTTCTTC. As protein: CASSLGLASYNEQFF.

This clonotype was seen repeatedly, ten times or more. V gene TRBV5-1 combines with J gene TRBJ2-3; perhaps TRBD2 as D (5 bases). V lost 7 bases to trimming and J lost 0 bases, with 15 bases between them. The germline gives CDR1 SGHRS, CDR2 YFSETQ. This CDR3 contains 15 residues. The CDR3, as DNA: TGCGCCAGCCGCTCGAGCGGAACTAGCACAGATACGCAGTATTTT. Protein: CASRSSGTSTDTQYF. Full variable domain (remainder filled in from reference TRBV5-1 and TRBJ2-3): KAGVTQTPRYLIKTRGQQVTLSCSPISGHRSVSWYQQTPGQGLQFLFEYFSETQRNKGNFPGRFSGRQFSNSRSEMNVSTLELGDSALYLCASRSSGTSTDTQYFGPGTRLTVL.

On this clonotype: A far larger clone is off by one base, so a read error is likely. The chain uses TRBV6-9 and TRBJ1-5; D uncertain. The CDR3 is 12 residues long. Trimming took 3 bases from V and 11 from J, leaving 11 bases between them. Germline-derived CDR1 and CDR2 are MNHGY and SVAAGI. In nucleotides, the CDR3 is TGTGCCAGCAGTTACTCCGCCGGAACCCAGCATTTT. It specifies CASSYSAGTQHF.

Ten or more counts support this clonotype. This chain uses TRBV4-2 with TRBJ2-5; the match to TRBD2 covers 7 bases. Germline V CDR1 and CDR2: LGHNA, YNFKEQ. V gave up 1 base and J gave up 3 bases; unmatched junction bases: 2. The CDR3 runs to 14 residues. The CDR3: CASSQGTRKETQYF. As DNA, the CDR3 is TGTGCCAGCAGCCAAGGGACTAGAAAAGAGACCCAGTACTTC.

This chain uses TRBV20-1 with TRBJ1-2; D is uncertain. The CDR3 contains 12 residues. Trimming took 4 bases from V and 7 from J, leaving 13 bases between them. CDR1 is DFQATT and CDR2 is SNEGSKA in the germline V gene (reference sequence). CDR3 region: CSAICGVIGYTF. CDR3 DNA sequence: TGCAGTGCTATCTGCGGGGTGATTGGCTACACCTTC.

This clonotype appeared once. A far larger clone is just one base off, so this is likely a read error. The chain uses TRBV6-9 and TRBJ2-7, with D possibly being TRBD2 (5 bases). The germline gives CDR1 MNHGY, CDR2 SVAAGI. The V end was cut by 10 bases, the J end by 2 bases, with 15 bases between. The CDR3 runs to 13 residues. The CDR3 here is CAIRPTGTYEQYF. The CDR3 DNA follows: TGTGCCATCAGACCCACGGGGACCTACGAGCAGTACTTC.

This clonotype was seen repeatedly, ten times or more. CDR3 coding DNA: TGTGCCAGCAGCTTCGGGGCTACTGGAAACACCATATATTTT. Protein sequence: CASSFGATGNTIYF. The J gene is TRBJ1-3, the V gene TRBV5-6; TRBD1 is a possible D gene (5 bases). This CDR3 has 14 amino acids. Trimming removed 2 bases at V and 2 bases at J, with 8 bases between. Germline V gene data show CDR1 as SGHDT and CDR2 as YYEEEE.

Ten or more counts support this clonotype. The J gene is TRBJ2-2, the V gene TRBV14; the match to TRBD2 covers 10 bases. V gave up 4 bases and J gave up 10 bases; unmatched junction bases: 3. Germline CDR1 and CDR2: SGHDN and FVKESK. This CDR3 has 13 residues. The CDR3 spells CASSLLAGVELFF. DNA for the CDR3: TGTGCCAGCAGCCTCCTAGCGGGGGTGGAGCTGTTTTTT.

Ten or more counts support this clonotype. V and J are TRBV5-8 and TRBJ1-5; unclear D gene. Germline assignment: CDR1 SGHTS and CDR2 YDEGEE. V shed 0 bases and J shed 4 bases, with 5 bases lying between them. The CDR3 consists of 13 residues. For the CDR3, the DNA is TGTGCCAGCAGCTTGGGCAAAAATCAGCCCCAGCATTTT. It codes for CASSLGKNQPQHF.

This chain links TRBV4-3 with TRBJ1-2; D unclear. Germline values: CDR1 LGHNA, CDR2 YSLEER. The CDR3 has 14 amino acids. With 0 bases removed from V and 8 bases from J, the gap between germline ends came to 13 bases. CDR3 sequence: CASSQDVAADGYTF. The CDR3, as DNA: TGCGCCAGCAGCCAAGACGTCGCCGCTGACGGCTACACCTTC.

This clonotype was observed many times. V and J are TRBV19 and TRBJ1-1; D might be TRBD1 (5 bases). The CDR3 has 13 amino acids. CDR1 is LNHDA and CDR2 is SQIVND in the germline V gene (reference sequence). Deletions cut 6 bases from V and 5 bases from J, with 13 bases between. The CDR3 DNA follows: TGTGCCAGTAGCAATAGATGGGGGACTGAAGCTTTCTTT. Translated: CASSNRWGTEAFF.

Ten or more counts support this clonotype. This chain uses TRBV24-1 with TRBJ2-7; perhaps TRBD1 as D (6 bases). The CDR3 loop spans 14 amino acids. Looked up from germline, CDR1 is KGHDR and CDR2 is SFDVKD. Trimming cost V 0 bases and J 4 bases, with 9 bases left between them. The CDR3: CATSDLFRGYEQYF. In nucleotides, the CDR3 is TGTGCCACCAGTGATTTGTTCAGGGGTTACGAGCAGTACTTC.

This clonotype was observed at least ten times. V usage is TRBV25-1 and J usage is TRBJ1-2; D unclear. V lost 2 bases, J lost 4 bases, and 8 bases lay in between. This CDR3 region has 13 residues. Germline assignment: CDR1 MGHDK and CDR2 SYGVNS. For the CDR3, the DNA is TGTGCCAGCAGTGAAGAAAAGCTCTATGGCTACACCTTC. Translating gives CASSEEKLYGYTF.

This clonotype occurred many times. The chain has TRBV2 and TRBJ1-6; D unclear. V lost 10 bases to trimming and J lost 6 bases, with 13 bases between them. Per germline, CDR1 SNHLY and CDR2 FYNNEI. This CDR3 is 13 amino acids long. The CDR3 DNA sequence: TGTGCCACCATCCCTGAAGCTAATTCACCCCTCCACTTT. Protein product: CATIPEANSPLHF.

The chain recombines TRBV6-2 or TRBV6-3 with TRBJ2-7; D call uncertain. Looked up from germline, CDR1 is MNHEY and CDR2 is SVGEGT. This CDR3 is 15 amino acids long. The V gene lost 2 bases and the J gene lost 1 base, with 12 bases spanning the gap. DNA for the CDR3: TGTGCCAGCAGTTACGGTGGCGTTAGTTCCTACGAGCAGTACTTC. This encodes CASSYGGVSSYEQYF.

This clonotype came up many times. This chain joins TRBV4-3 and TRBJ2-1; D unclear. Germline-derived CDR1 and CDR2 are LGHNA and YSLEER. V was clipped by 6 bases and J by 2 bases, with 14 bases between them. The CDR3 contains 15 residues. The CDR3 bases are TGCGCCAGCAGTCTCGACTCCACTCCCTACAATGAGCAGTTCTTC. Encoded protein: CASSLDSTPYNEQFF.

This clonotype was recorded many times. The chain combines TRBV24-1 with TRBJ2-1; D unclear. The germline gives CDR1 KGHDR, CDR2 SFDVKD. V was trimmed by 0 bases and J by 0 bases, leaving 8 bases between them. The CDR3 length is 16 residues. The CDR3 nucleotides are TGTGCCACCAGTGATTTGGGCAGGCACTCCTACAATGAGCAGTTCTTC. This sequence encodes CATSDLGRHSYNEQFF.

The sample holds many counts of this clonotype. The chain joins TRBV20-1 to TRBJ2-7, with 11 bases that match TRBD2. CDR3 length: 15 residues. CDR1 is DFQATT and CDR2 is SNEGSKA in the germline V gene (reference sequence). With V trimmed by 0 bases and J by 1 base, 2 bases remained unmatched. In DNA, the CDR3 is TGCAGTGCTAGAGAGACTAGCGGGGATTCCTACGAGCAGTACTTC. Its translation is CSARETSGDSYEQYF.

This clonotype was seen at least ten times. The J gene is TRBJ1-2, the V gene TRBV3-1; unclear D gene. The germline gives CDR1 LGHDT, CDR2 YNNKEL (reference sequence). The CDR3 loop spans 11 amino acids. V lost 3 bases to trimming and J lost 8 bases, with 7 bases between them. Here the CDR3 DNA reads TGTGCCAGCAGCCATTCGTCCGGCTACACCTTC. Amino acid sequence: CASSHSSGYTF.

A word on this clonotype: The junction differs from germline at one of its ends, possibly a read error. The chain is built from TRBV11-3 and TRBJ2-2; a possible D gene is TRBD1 (6 bases). Germline values: CDR1 SGHNT, CDR2 YENEEA. The CDR3 spans 17 residues. The CDR3 reads CASSLEGQIAGTWELFF. In DNA, the CDR3 is TGTGCCAGCAGCTTAGAAGGACAGATTGCGGGCACCTGGGAGCTGTTTTTT.

At least ten counts were recorded for this clonotype. The CDR3 DNA is TGTGCCAGCAGCTTTGGAGGGGGGGGTCAGCCCCAGCATTTT. Translating it yields CASSFGGGGQPQHF. J is TRBJ1-5 and V is TRBV5-8; a possible D gene is TRBD1 (6 bases). The CDR3 loop spans 14 amino acids. With 2 bases removed from V and 6 bases from J, the gap between germline ends came to 12 bases. CDR1 and CDR2 from the germline V gene are SGHTS and YDEGEE.

About this clonotype itself: A much larger clone differs from this one at a single base, so this may be a read error. The V and J genes are TRBV4-1 and TRBJ2-5, with 9 bases lining up with TRBD2. The V segment lost 5 bases and the J segment 2 bases; nucleotides outside the gene matches: 6. This CDR3 comprises 15 residues. Germline CDR1 reads MGHRA; CDR2 reads YSYEKL. This CDR3 reads CASSKGLAGQETQYF. CDR3 in DNA: TGCGCCAGCAGCAAAGGGCTAGCGGGGCAAGAGACCCAGTACTTC.

Remarks on this clonotype: A read error is likely here: a far larger clone is one base away. J is TRBJ1-2 and V is TRBV7-2; maybe TRBD1 (6 bases). This CDR3 is 16 amino acids long. V was shortened by 5 bases and J by 4 bases, with 20 bases between the two germline ends. CDR1 is SGHTA and CDR2 is FQGNSA in the germline V gene. The CDR3 loop is CASSAGPGGGPYGYTF. CDR3 bases: TGTGCCAGCAGCGCCGGCCCCGGCGGGGGGCCCTATGGCTACACCTTC.

A note on this clonotype: This likely comes from a read error, as the CDR3 has no conserved phenylalanine or tryptophan at its end. The V and J genes are TRBV27 and TRBJ2-7; D may be TRBD1 (5 bases). V lost 2 bases and J lost 9, with 17 bases in between. Germline V gene sequence: CDR1 MNHEY, CDR2 SMNVEV (reference sequence). The CDR3 has 14 amino acids. CDR3: CASSLNTGPVGQYL. CDR3 DNA sequence: TGTGCCAGCAGTTTAAATACAGGCCCCGTCGGGCAGTACTTA.

This clonotype was recorded at least ten times. The chain links TRBV6-1 to TRBJ2-7; D unclear. CDR1 and CDR2 (germline): MNHNS, SASEGT. This CDR3 is built from 10 residues. V was trimmed by 1 base and J by 9 bases, leaving 4 bases between them. CDR3 loop: CASSEVRQYF. The DNA for the CDR3 is TGTGCCAGCAGTGAAGTAAGGCAGTACTTC.

This clonotype showed up many times. This chain links TRBV10-3 with TRBJ2-1; the D is unclear. This CDR3 has 15 residues. Germline CDR1 and CDR2: ENHRY and SYGVKD. With 0 bases removed from V and 3 bases from J, the gap between germline ends came to 9 bases. The CDR3 spells CAISESYGDYNEQFF. The CDR3, as DNA: TGTGCCATCAGTGAGTCCTACGGAGACTACAATGAGCAGTTCTTC.